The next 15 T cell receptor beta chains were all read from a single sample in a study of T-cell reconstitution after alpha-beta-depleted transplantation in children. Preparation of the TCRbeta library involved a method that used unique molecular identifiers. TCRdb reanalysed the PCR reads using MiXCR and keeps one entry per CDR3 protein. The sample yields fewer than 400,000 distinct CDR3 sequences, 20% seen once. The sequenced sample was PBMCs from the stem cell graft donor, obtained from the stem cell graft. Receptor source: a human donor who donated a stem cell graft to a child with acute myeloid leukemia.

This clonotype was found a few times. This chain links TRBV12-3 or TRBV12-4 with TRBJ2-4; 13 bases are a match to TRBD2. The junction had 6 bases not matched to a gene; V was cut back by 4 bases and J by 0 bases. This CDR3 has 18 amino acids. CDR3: CASSSAGLAGKAKNIQYF. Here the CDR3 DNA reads TGTGCCAGCAGTTCTGCGGGACTAGCGGGAAAAGCCAAAAACATTCAGTACTTC.

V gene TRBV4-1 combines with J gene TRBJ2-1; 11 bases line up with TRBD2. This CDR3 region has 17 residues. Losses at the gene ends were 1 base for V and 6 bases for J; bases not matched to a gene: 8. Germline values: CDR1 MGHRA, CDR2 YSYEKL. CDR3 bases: TGCGCCAGCAGCCAAGTTATAGCGGGAGGGCCCAGCAATGAGCAGTTCTTC. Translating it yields CASSQVIAGGPSNEQFF.

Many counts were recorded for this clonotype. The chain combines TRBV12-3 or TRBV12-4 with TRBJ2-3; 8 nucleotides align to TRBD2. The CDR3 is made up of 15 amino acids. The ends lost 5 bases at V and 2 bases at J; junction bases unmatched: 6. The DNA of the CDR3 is TGTGCCAGCAGTACCAGCGGGAGCAACACAGATACGCAGTATTTT. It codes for CASSTSGSNTDTQYF.

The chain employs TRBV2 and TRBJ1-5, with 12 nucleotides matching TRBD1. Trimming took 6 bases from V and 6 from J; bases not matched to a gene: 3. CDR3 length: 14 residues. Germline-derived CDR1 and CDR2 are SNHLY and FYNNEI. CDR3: CASRWDRGPQPQHF. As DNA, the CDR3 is TGTGCCAGCAGATGGGACAGGGGGCCTCAGCCCCAGCATTTT.

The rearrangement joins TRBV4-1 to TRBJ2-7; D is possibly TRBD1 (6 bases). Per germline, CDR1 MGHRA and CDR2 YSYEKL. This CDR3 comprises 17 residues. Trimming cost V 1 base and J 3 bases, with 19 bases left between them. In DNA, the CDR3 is TGCGCCAGCAGCCAAGTTAACTCAGGGGACCTCCTCTACGAGCAGTACTTC. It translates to CASSQVNSGDLLYEQYF.

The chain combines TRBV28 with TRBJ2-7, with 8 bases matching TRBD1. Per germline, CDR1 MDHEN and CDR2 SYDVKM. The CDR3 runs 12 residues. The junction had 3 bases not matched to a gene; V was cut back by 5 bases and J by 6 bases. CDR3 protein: CASSEDRGEQYF. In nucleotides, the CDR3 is TGTGCCAGCAGTGAAGACAGGGGCGAGCAGTACTTC.

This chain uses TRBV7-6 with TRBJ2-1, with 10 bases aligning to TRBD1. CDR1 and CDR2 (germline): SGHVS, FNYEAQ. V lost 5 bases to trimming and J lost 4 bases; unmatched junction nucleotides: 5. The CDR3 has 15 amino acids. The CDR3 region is CASSTGTGDYNEQFF. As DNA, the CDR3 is TGTGCCAGCAGCACGGGGACAGGGGATTACAATGAGCAGTTCTTC. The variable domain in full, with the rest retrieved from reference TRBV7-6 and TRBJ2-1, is GAGVSQSPRYKVTKRGQDVALRCDPISGHVSLYWYRQALGQGPEFLTYFNYEAQQDKSGLPNDRFSAERPEGSISTLTIQRTEQRDSAMYRCASSTGTGDYNEQFFGPGTRLTVL.

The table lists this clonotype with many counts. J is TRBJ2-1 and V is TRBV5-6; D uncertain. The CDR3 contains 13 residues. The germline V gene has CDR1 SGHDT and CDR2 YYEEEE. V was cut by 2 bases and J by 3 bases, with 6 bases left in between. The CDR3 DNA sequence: TGTGCCAGCAGCTTAATATACTACAATGAGCAGTTCTTC. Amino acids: CASSLIYYNEQFF. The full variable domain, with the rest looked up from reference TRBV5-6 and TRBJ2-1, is DAGVTQSPTHLIKTRGQQVTLRCSPKSGHDTVSWYQQALGQGPQFIFQYYEEEERQRGNFPDRFSGHQFPNYSSELNVNALLLGDSALYLCASSLIYYNEQFFGPGTRLTVL.

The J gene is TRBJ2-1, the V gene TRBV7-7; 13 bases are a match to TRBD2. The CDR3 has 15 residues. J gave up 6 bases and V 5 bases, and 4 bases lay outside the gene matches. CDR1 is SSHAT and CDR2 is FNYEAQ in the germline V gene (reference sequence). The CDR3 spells CASSKLAGGFNEQFF. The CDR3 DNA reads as TGTGCCAGCAGCAAACTAGCGGGAGGGTTCAATGAGCAGTTCTTC.

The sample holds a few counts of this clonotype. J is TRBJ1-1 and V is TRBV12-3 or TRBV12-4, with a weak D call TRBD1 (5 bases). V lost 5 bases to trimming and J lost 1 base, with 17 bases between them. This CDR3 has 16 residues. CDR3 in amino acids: CASSTPGGWGNTEAFF. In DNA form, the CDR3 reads TGTGCCAGCAGTACCCCGGGGGGATGGGGGAACACTGAAGCTTTCTTT.

The CDR3 loop reads CASSSLVREQYF. CDR3 coding DNA: TGTGCCAGCAGTTCCCTAGTGCGCGAGCAGTACTTC. The chain links TRBV28 to TRBJ2-7, with D unclear. Trimming removed 4 bases from V and 6 bases from J, with 10 bases in between. Germline V gene lookup returns CDR1 MDHEN and CDR2 SYDVKM. This CDR3 is 12 amino acids long.

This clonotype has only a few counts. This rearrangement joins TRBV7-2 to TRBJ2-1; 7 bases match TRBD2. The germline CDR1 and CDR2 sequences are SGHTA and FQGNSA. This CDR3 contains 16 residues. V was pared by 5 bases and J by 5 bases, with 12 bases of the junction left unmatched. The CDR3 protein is CASSRSAGSFDNEQFF. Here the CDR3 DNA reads TGTGCCAGCAGCAGATCAGCGGGATCGTTCGACAATGAGCAGTTCTTC.

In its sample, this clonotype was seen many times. CDR3 DNA sequence: TGCAGTGCTAGGCCCAGCGGGAGCTCTCAGACCCAGTACTTC. Translated: CSARPSGSSQTQYF. This chain connects TRBV20-1 to TRBJ2-5; TRBD2 aligns across 8 bases. J gave up 6 bases and V 3 bases, and 9 bases lay outside the gene matches. Germline V CDR1 and CDR2: DFQATT, SNEGSKA (reference sequence). The CDR3 extends over 14 amino acids.

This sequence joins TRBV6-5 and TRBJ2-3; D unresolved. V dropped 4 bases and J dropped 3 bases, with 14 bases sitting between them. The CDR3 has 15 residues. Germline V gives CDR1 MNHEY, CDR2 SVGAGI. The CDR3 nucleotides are TGTGCCAGCAGTTCTCCTCATGGGGATACAGATACGCAGTATTTT. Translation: CASSSPHGDTDTQYF.

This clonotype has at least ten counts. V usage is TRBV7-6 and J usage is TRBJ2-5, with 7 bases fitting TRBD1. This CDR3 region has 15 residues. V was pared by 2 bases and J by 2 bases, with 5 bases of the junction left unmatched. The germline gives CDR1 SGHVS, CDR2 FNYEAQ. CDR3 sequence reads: CASSLLARGQETQYF. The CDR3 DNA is TGTGCCAGCAGCTTATTAGCCAGGGGGCAAGAGACCCAGTACTTC.